These 16 T cell receptor beta chains came from one sample sequenced in a study of blood T cell repertoires in COVID-19 (TCRdb year 2020). Libraries were constructed by the immunoSEQ multiplex PCR assay. The source is immuneACCESS, and TCRdb retained only in-frame sequences with V and J called. Part of the clones is not carried over; for the studies checked, unresolved V genes explain less than half of this, and the remainder is unexplained. In all, the sample holds 300,000 to 500,000 clones, and approximately 85% of those were seen once. In total, the top ten clones hold roughly 1.9% of the sample. Source material: PBMCs or T cells enriched from blood (not recorded which). These TCRs come from a woman aged 40-49 years with acute COVID-19.

The chain is built from TRBV2 and TRBJ1-3, with D unclear. CDR1 is SNHLY and CDR2 is FYNNEI in the germline V gene. V lost 4 bases and J lost 0, with 7 bases in between. CDR3 length: 14 residues. As DNA, the CDR3 is TGTGCCAGCAGTGGACTGATCTCTGGAAACACCATATATTTT. Translation gives CASSGLISGNTIYF.

The J gene is TRBJ1-1, the V gene TRBV6-6; D unclear. The length of the CDR3 is 15 residues. The germline gives CDR1 MNHNY, CDR2 SVGAGI (reference sequence). V lost 1 base and J 0 bases, leaving 9 bases between the germline ends. CDR3 in DNA: TGTGCCAGCAGTTACTTACCGACAATGAACACTGAAGCTTTCTTT. This gives the protein CASSYLPTMNTEAFF.

V gene TRBV5-4 combines with J gene TRBJ2-7; 9 nucleotides line up with TRBD1. Germline lookup yields CDR1 SGHNT and CDR2 YYREEE (reference sequence). V lost 4 bases and J lost 5; bases outside the gene matches: 7. The CDR3 is made up of 14 amino acids. CDR3 region: CASSPPGQGHEQYF. As DNA, the CDR3 is TGTGCCAGCAGCCCCCCGGGACAGGGCCACGAGCAGTACTTC.

The V and J genes are TRBV30 and TRBJ1-4, with TRBD1 matching 10 bases. The V gene's germline CDR1 is GTSNPN and CDR2 SVGIG (reference sequence). After removal of 6 bases from V and 4 bases from J, the junction contained 8 bases not matched to a gene. The CDR3 sequence is 15 residues long. CDR3 in amino acids: CACQNRDRGNEKLFF. Written as DNA, the CDR3 is TGTGCCTGTCAAAACCGGGACAGGGGTAATGAAAAACTGTTTTTT.

The chain joins TRBV15 to TRBJ1-3, with D possibly being TRBD1 (5 bases). CDR3 size: 15 residues. V lost 0 bases and J 3 bases, leaving 9 bases between the germline ends. Germline CDR1 and CDR2: LNHNV and YYDKDF (reference sequence). The DNA for the CDR3 is TGTGCCACCAGCAGAGATGGGGGGTATGGAAACACCATATATTTT. This sequence encodes CATSRDGGYGNTIYF.

This clone came up once. As DNA, the CDR3 is TGTGCCAGCAGCTTGAGTTTTGGCAGGAGCACAGATACGCAGTATTTT. It is translated as CASSLSFGRSTDTQYF. The rearrangement links TRBV5-6 to TRBJ2-3; D remains ambiguous. CDR3 length: 16 amino acids. Per the germline V gene, CDR1 is SGHDT and CDR2 is YYEEEE. Trimming removed 1 base at V and 0 bases at J, with 12 bases between.

V is TRBV5-3 and J is TRBJ1-2; TRBD1 matches at 8 bases. TRBV5-3 is treated as an ORF (open reading frame) with a function not yet certain. The CDR3 spans 18 residues. Trimming cost V 0 bases and J 2 bases; bases outside gene matches: 12. The DNA of the CDR3 is TGTGCCAGAAGCTTGGCTTACGGGACAGGCCAAGCCAACTATGGCTACACCTTC. This encodes CARSLAYGTGQANYGYTF.

The chain employs TRBV7-8 and TRBJ2-1; possible D gene TRBD1, 6 bases. Per the germline V gene, CDR1 is SGHVS and CDR2 is FQNEAQ. The CDR3 has 16 residues. V was pared by 5 bases and J by 0 bases, with 14 bases between. The CDR3 DNA follows: TGTGCCAGCAGCCTTAACAGGGCCCTCTCCTACAATGAGCAGTTCTTC. It codes for CASSLNRALSYNEQFF. Together with reference TRBV7-8 and TRBJ2-1, the CDR3 gives the full variable domain: GAGVSQSPRYKVAKRGQDVALRCDPISGHVSLFWYQQALGQGPEFLTYFQNEAQLDKSGLPSDRFFAERPEGSVSTLKIQRTQQEDSAVYLCASSLNRALSYNEQFFGPGTRLTVL.

CDR3 residues: CASSLEWVRENSPLHF. DNA of the CDR3: TGTGCCAGCAGCTTAGAGTGGGTCAGGGAAAATTCACCCCTCCACTTT. The rearrangement uses TRBV7-2 and TRBJ1-6, with D perhaps matching TRBD1 (5 bases). V dropped 1 base and J dropped 7 bases, with 14 bases sitting between them. Germline V gene sequence: CDR1 SGHTA, CDR2 FQGNSA. The CDR3 is made up of 16 amino acids. The whole variable domain, filled in from reference TRBV7-2 and TRBJ1-6, reads GAGVSQSPSNKVTEKGKDVELRCDPISGHTALYWYRQSLGQGLEFLIYFQGNSAPDKSGLPSDRFSAERTGGSVSTLTIQRTQQEDSAVYLCASSLEWVRENSPLHFGNGTRLTVT.

This rearrangement joins TRBV19 to TRBJ2-1; 9 bases fit TRBD1. Trimming cost V 6 bases and J 5 bases; bases outside gene matches: 11. The germline V gene has CDR1 LNHDA and CDR2 SQIVND (reference sequence). CDR3 length: 16 amino acids. The CDR3 DNA is TGTGCCAGTAGAACGGGGACAGGGAGGTGGGACAATGAGCAGTTCTTC. It is translated as CASRTGTGRWDNEQFF. The whole variable domain, filled in from reference TRBV19 and TRBJ2-1, reads DGGITQSPKYLFRKEGQNVTLSCEQNLNHDAMYWYRQDPGQGLRLIYYSQIVNDFQKGDIAEGYSVSREKKESFPLTVTSAQKNPTAFYLCASRTGTGRWDNEQFFGPGTRLTVL.

The CDR3 spells CASSLGGGYTGELFF. In nucleotides, the CDR3 is TGCGCCAGCAGCTTGGGAGGGGGCTACACCGGGGAGCTGTTTTTT. The rearrangement uses TRBV5-1 and TRBJ2-2; 7 nucleotides match TRBD1. Germline loops: CDR1 SGHRS, CDR2 YFSETQ. V was clipped by 0 bases and J by 3 bases; unmatched bases: 2. The CDR3 extends over 15 amino acids.

The V gene is TRBV29-1, the J gene TRBJ2-7; D is uncertain. The CDR3 spans 11 residues. The germline gives CDR1 SQVTM, CDR2 ANQGSEA. Trimming shortened V by 2 bases and J by 0 bases, and 2 bases separated the two germline ends. For the CDR3, the DNA is TGCAGCGTTGAACACTCCTACGAGCAGTACTTC. It specifies CSVEHSYEQYF.

In this sample, this clone turned up a few times. In DNA form, the CDR3 reads TGTGCCAGCAGACTAGACACCTTATACAATGAGCAGTTCTTC. It is translated as CASRLDTLYNEQFF. The rearrangement links TRBV2 to TRBJ2-1, with a tentative D call TRBD2 (5 bases). The CDR3 totals 14 residues. Trimming removed 6 bases from V and 4 bases from J, with 13 bases in between. CDR1 and CDR2 (germline): SNHLY, FYNNEI.

The chain employs TRBV3-1 (or the pseudogene TRBV3-2) and TRBJ1-3; no clear D gene. The length of the CDR3 is 18 residues. Between the trimmed V and J ends, which lost 4 bases and 0 bases, there was a span of 19 bases. Per the germline V gene, CDR1 is LGHDT and CDR2 is YNNKEL (reference sequence). In nucleotides, the CDR3 is TGTGCCAGCAGCCTCCGAGGGATCCGGGTTAGCTCTGGAAACACCATATATTTT. This encodes CASSLRGIRVSSGNTIYF.

The chain recombines TRBV12-3 or TRBV12-4 with TRBJ2-3; no clear D gene. CDR3 length equals 12 residues. V dropped 3 bases and J dropped 1 base, with 2 bases sitting between them. This chain's CDR3 is CASSFGTDTQYF. As DNA, the CDR3 is TGTGCCAGCAGTTTCGGCACAGATACGCAGTATTTT.

This sequence joins TRBV19 and TRBJ1-5, with D possibly matching TRBD1 (6 bases). The CDR3 has 14 amino acids. With 6 bases removed from V and 5 bases from J, the gap between germline ends came to 14 bases. Germline V lookup: CDR1 LNHDA, CDR2 SQIVND (reference sequence). The CDR3 here is CASSFQGRDQPQHF. CDR3 nucleotides: TGTGCCAGTAGCTTCCAGGGGCGGGATCAGCCCCAGCATTTT.